These 11 T cell receptor beta chains share one sample of origin, sequenced in a study of T cell responses to AZD1222 COVID-19 vaccine. Some clones are missing from TCRdb's copy, which holds only in-frame ones; the method was immunoSEQ multiplex PCR. The sample contains under 150,000 clones, over 85% of which appear only once. The sample consisted of peripheral blood, taken on day 0 of AZD1222 vaccination. All receptors come from an adult in good health.

Only one count was recorded for this clone. The rearrangement links TRBV19 to TRBJ1-1; D remains ambiguous. From germline, CDR1 is LNHDA and CDR2 SQIVND (reference sequence). The ends were cut back, 5 bases at V and 2 bases at J, with 12 bases in the middle. This CDR3 region has 14 residues. CDR3 DNA sequence: TGTGCCAGTAGTGCATCACAGCAAAACACTGAAGCTTTCTTT. Translating it yields CASSASQQNTEAFF.

The chain employs TRBV5-1 and TRBJ2-3, with 9 bases identical to TRBD2. The CDR3 runs to 17 residues. In germline, CDR1 is SGHRS, CDR2 YFSETQ. Trimming at V came to 0 bases and at J to 0 bases, leaving 5 bases not matched to a gene. The CDR3, as DNA: TGCGCCAGCAGCTTGGGGCTGGCGGGAGGGAGCACAGATACGCAGTATTTT. Residues: CASSLGLAGGSTDTQYF.

This clone was counted a few times. The genes are TRBV7-8 and TRBJ2-7, with 10 bases identical to TRBD2. Germline-derived CDR1 and CDR2 are SGHVS and FQNEAQ. The V segment lost 4 bases and the J segment 0 bases; nucleotides outside the gene matches: 3. This CDR3 region has 15 residues. CDR3 DNA: TGTGCCAGCAGCTATAGCGGGGGGCGCTCCTACGAGCAGTACTTC. It translates to CASSYSGGRSYEQYF.

A note on this clone: Other nucleotide sequences in the sample specify the same CDR3. This rearrangement joins TRBV9 to TRBJ2-7; 7 bases fit TRBD1. Trimming at V came to 3 bases and at J to 1 base, leaving 4 bases not matched to a gene. This CDR3 is 14 amino acids long. Looked up from germline, CDR1 is SGDLS and CDR2 is YYNGEE. CDR3 DNA: TGTGCCAGCAGCGCGAGGGACAGATCCTACGAGCAGTACTTC. This gives the protein CASSARDRSYEQYF.

This chain links TRBV25-1 with TRBJ2-5, with 8 bases fitting TRBD1. With 7 bases clipped from V and 3 bases from J, the junction kept 1 base outside the gene matches. The CDR3 sequence is 12 residues long. Germline values: CDR1 MGHDK, CDR2 SYGVNS. The CDR3 spells CASMTGEETQYF. Written as DNA, the CDR3 is TGTGCCAGCATGACAGGGGAAGAGACCCAGTACTTC.

This sequence joins TRBV7-9 and TRBJ1-1; D is unresolved. Trimming took off 5 bases at V and 5 bases at J, with 6 bases between the two ends. Germline CDR1 and CDR2: SEHNR and FQNEAQ (reference sequence). This CDR3 is 11 amino acids long. In DNA, the CDR3 is TGTGCCAGCAGCGGCCAGACTGAAGCTTTCTTT. It specifies CASSGQTEAFF.

This clone was seen a handful of times. CDR3 loop: CASSDSKTAANYGYTF. CDR3 nucleotide sequence: TGTGCCAGCAGTGACTCGAAGACTGCAGCTAACTATGGCTACACCTTC. The V gene is TRBV6-4, the J gene TRBJ1-2; D gene unclear. Germline CDR1 and CDR2: MRHNA and SNTAGT. The CDR3 covers 16 residues. V was shortened by 0 bases and J by 0 bases, with 11 bases between the two germline ends.

CDR3 sequence (DNA): TGTGCCAGCAGCAAAGACAACGCCAAGGGACCCTCCTACGAGCAGTACTTC. Encoded protein: CASSKDNAKGPSYEQYF. V is TRBV21-1 and J is TRBJ2-7. TRBV21-1 is marked as a pseudogene. The CDR3 is 17 residues long.

This rearrangement joins TRBV19 to TRBJ2-3, with TRBD2 identical over 11 bases. This CDR3 comprises 17 residues. V dropped 4 bases and J dropped 6; count of bases not matched to a gene: 12. From germline, CDR1 is LNHDA and CDR2 SQIVND (reference sequence). CDR3 sequence: CASSNLAGGPIGDTQYF. In DNA, the CDR3 is TGTGCCAGTAGTAACTTAGCGGGAGGGCCTATTGGGGATACGCAGTATTTT.

The genes are TRBV12-3 or TRBV12-4 and TRBJ1-4, with D unclear. The V end was cut by 6 bases, the J end by 4 bases, with 6 bases between. This CDR3 spans 12 amino acids. The CDR3 nucleotides are TGTGCCAGCAGGCGGGGTAATGAAAAACTGTTTTTT. It encodes CASRRGNEKLFF.

The rearrangement uses TRBV21-1 and TRBJ2-1; the table's D gene call, TRBD1, was not cross checked with the DNA. TRBV21-1 is flagged as a pseudogene. CDR3 length equals 14 residues. CDR3 in amino acids: CASRGAGCYNEQFF. CDR3 DNA sequence: TGTGCCAGCAGGGGGGCAGGATGCTACAATGAGCAGTTCTTC.